The clone carrying this T cell receptor (beta chain) was picked up a small number of times. This record belongs to a study of blood T cell repertoires in COVID-19. Study background: PBMCs, B-cell-depleted T cells, or T cells were the source of the cDNA or gDNA that made up the material.

V lost 4 bases and J lost 3; bases outside the gene matches: 5. The germline gives CDR1 LGHNA, CDR2 YNFKEQ. The CDR3 spans 15 residues. Repertoires were generated with immunoSEQ multiplex PCR, while TCRdb's copy carries only in-frame clones and drops some. The sample gives around 46,000 clones, around 85% of which show up once; around a third is in the top ten. During active infection, Seattle patients enrolled and were then monitored through disease. The clonotype comes from an elderly woman with COVID-19, enrolled during active disease. The rearrangement uses TRBV4-2 and TRBJ2-5, with 10 bases aligning to TRBD2. Specimen: peripheral blood. DNA of the CDR3: TGTGCCAGCAGCCCGAGGACTAGCGGAGAAGAGACCCAGTACTTC. Its translation: CASSPRTSGEETQYF.